What follows are 32 T cell receptor beta chains derived from one specimen sequenced in a study of blood T cell repertoires in COVID-19. The repertoire was sequenced with immunoSEQ multiplex PCR; TCRdb's copy has only in-frame clones and lacks some. This table has 46,000 or so clones, around 86% appearing once. The material sequenced was peripheral blood. Receptors originate from a man aged 55 to 70 with active or convalescent COVID-19.

The rearrangement links TRBV5-1 to TRBJ2-3; 8 nucleotides match TRBD2. Germline CDR1 SGHRS, CDR2 YFSETQ. The CDR3 loop spans 17 amino acids. Unmatched junction bases numbered 10, after V lost 2 bases and J lost 2 bases. The CDR3 DNA reads as TGCGCCAGCAGCTTATATACAGCGGGGGAGGTCACAGATACGCAGTATTTT. The encoded protein is CASSLYTAGEVTDTQYF. The full variable domain, rest sourced from reference TRBV5-1 and TRBJ2-3, is KAGVTQTPRYLIKTRGQQVTLSCSPISGHRSVSWYQQTPGQGLQFLFEYFSETQRNKGNFPGRFSGRQFSNSRSEMNVSTLELGDSALYLCASSLYTAGEVTDTQYFGPGTRLTVL.

CDR3 DNA: TGTGCCAGCAGCTTAAGTAGCGGGGGGCCCCCGTACAATGAGCAGTTCTTC. This sequence encodes CASSLSSGGPPYNEQFF. This chain connects TRBV7-2 to TRBJ2-1; 10 bases are a match to TRBD2. The V gene end was trimmed by 2 bases and the J gene end by 4 bases; junction bases not matched to a gene: 8. There are 17 residues in the CDR3. The germline V gene encodes CDR1 SGHTA and CDR2 FQGNSA.

A single count supports this clone. The chain couples TRBV11-2 to TRBJ1-3, with D perhaps TRBD1 (5 bases). Germline CDR1 reads SGHAT; CDR2 reads FQNNGV. V lost 3 bases and J 0 bases, leaving 9 bases between the germline ends. CDR3 length: 15 residues. CDR3 sequence reads: CASSFVTDSGNTIYF. CDR3 DNA: TGTGCCAGCAGCTTTGTGACAGACTCTGGAAACACCATATATTTT.

This clone was seen just once. V usage is TRBV5-1 and J usage is TRBJ2-7; D is uncertain. With 4 bases removed from V and 1 base from J, the gap between germline ends came to 6 bases. CDR1 is SGHRS and CDR2 is YFSETQ in the germline V gene. The CDR3 length is 12 residues. This chain's CDR3 is CASSDTSYEQYF. DNA of the CDR3: TGCGCCAGCAGCGACACGTCCTACGAGCAGTACTTC.

This chain connects TRBV15 to TRBJ2-1; TRBD1 is a possible D gene (5 bases). Germline V gene sequence: CDR1 LNHNV, CDR2 YYDKDF (reference sequence). The CDR3 sequence is 12 residues long. V was clipped by 1 base and J by 7 bases, with 5 bases between them. The CDR3 DNA reads as TGTGCCACCAGCAGAGCAGGGAATGAGCAGTTCTTC. Translating it yields CATSRAGNEQFF.

The chain has TRBV28 and TRBJ1-2; the D is unclear. This CDR3 contains 14 residues. The germline V gene has CDR1 MDHEN and CDR2 SYDVKM. Trimming pared 6 bases from V and 4 bases from J, leaving 15 bases between. The CDR3 loop is CASSSEADSYGYTF. The CDR3 DNA is TGTGCCAGCAGCTCTGAGGCGGATTCCTATGGCTACACCTTC.

V and J are TRBV14 and TRBJ2-3; 7 nucleotides align to TRBD2. CDR3 size: 18 residues. Germline CDR1 and CDR2: SGHDN and FVKESK. V dropped 1 base and J dropped 1; count of bases not matched to a gene: 11. The CDR3 nucleotides read TGTGCCAGCAGCCAAGGTCTAGCGGCGTTTTTTGGCACAGATACGCAGTATTTT. It translates to CASSQGLAAFFGTDTQYF.

The genes are TRBV27 and TRBJ2-7; TRBD1 matches at 8 bases. Germline V gene data show CDR1 as MNHEY and CDR2 as SMNVEV (reference sequence). There are 12 residues in the CDR3. J lost 6 bases, V lost 4 bases, and 2 bases had no gene match. This CDR3 is CASSSTGGEQYF. The CDR3 DNA follows: TGTGCCAGCAGTTCCACAGGGGGCGAGCAGTACTTC.

This rearrangement joins TRBV7-3 to TRBJ2-2, with TRBD2 matching over 15 bases. The germline V gene has CDR1 SGHTA and CDR2 FQGTGA. J was trimmed by 4 bases and V by 0 bases; bases with no gene match: 3. The CDR3 is 18 residues long. The CDR3 reads CASSLTRGLAGGTGELFF. The DNA of the CDR3 is TGTGCCAGCAGCTTAACAAGGGGACTAGCGGGGGGCACCGGGGAGCTGTTTTTT.

V is TRBV9 and J is TRBJ2-2, with D possibly matching TRBD2 (7 bases). CDR3 length: 16 amino acids. Trimming shortened V by 2 bases and J by 0 bases, and 11 bases separated the two germline ends. The germline CDR1 and CDR2 sequences are SGDLS and YYNGEE. CDR3 protein: CASSVRGASNTGELFF. The DNA of the CDR3 is TGTGCCAGCAGCGTCCGGGGGGCATCGAACACCGGGGAGCTGTTTTTT.

The chain carries TRBV18 and TRBJ1-1; D may be TRBD1 (5 bases). The germline V gene has CDR1 KGHSH and CDR2 LQKENI. This CDR3 comprises 14 residues. V lost 0 bases and J lost 5, with 10 bases in between. The CDR3 loop is CASSPPWGETEAFF. The CDR3 DNA reads as TGTGCCAGCTCACCACCGTGGGGGGAGACTGAAGCTTTCTTT.

This clone was counted between two and nine times. V and J are TRBV7-9 and TRBJ2-5; 8 nucleotides match TRBD2. CDR1 and CDR2 from the germline V gene are SEHNR and FQNEAQ (reference sequence). This CDR3 has 17 amino acids. Germline trimming cut 5 bases from V and 2 bases from J; bases unmatched to any gene: 13. This CDR3 is CASSPRISAGAQETQYF. CDR3 DNA sequence: TGTGCCAGCAGCCCTCGTATTTCAGCGGGGGCTCAAGAGACCCAGTACTTC.

V usage is TRBV7-2 and J usage is TRBJ1-2; no clear D gene. V was cut by 5 bases and J by 3 bases, with 13 bases left in between. Germline V gene lookup returns CDR1 SGHTA and CDR2 FQGNSA. The CDR3 sequence is 14 residues long. CDR3: CASSLGSVDYGYTF. The CDR3 nucleotides read TGTGCCAGCAGCCTCGGTTCCGTGGACTATGGCTACACCTTC.

This chain joins TRBV3-1 (or the pseudogene TRBV3-2) and TRBJ1-2, with a weak D call TRBD1 (6 bases). Looked up from germline, CDR1 is LGHDT and CDR2 is YNNKEL (reference sequence). V shed 4 bases and J shed 4 bases, with 13 bases lying between them. The CDR3 spans 14 residues. This chain's CDR3 is CASSLRDRIYGYTF. The CDR3 bases are TGTGCCAGCAGCCTTCGAGACAGGATCTATGGCTACACCTTC.

The gene calls are TRBV3-1 (or the pseudogene TRBV3-2) and TRBJ2-1; possibly TRBD2 for D (5 bases). This CDR3 is built from 15 residues. V gave up 2 bases and J gave up 5 bases, with 13 bases separating them. Germline lookup yields CDR1 LGHDT and CDR2 YNNKEL (reference sequence). Written as DNA, the CDR3 is TGTGCCAGCAGCCAAAGTAGCGTTGCCCACAATGAGCAGTTCTTC. It is translated as CASSQSSVAHNEQFF.

V is TRBV9 and J is TRBJ1-5, with 7 bases that match TRBD1. V was pared by 3 bases and J by 0 bases, with 9 bases of the junction left unmatched. From germline, CDR1 is SGDLS and CDR2 YYNGEE. The CDR3 spans 17 residues. The CDR3 nucleotides are TGTGCCAGCAGCGGACAGGGACTCCTTTATAGCAATCAGCCCCAGCATTTT. This sequence encodes CASSGQGLLYSNQPQHF.

A few counts support this clone. The DNA of the CDR3 is TGTGCCAGCAGCCGAGGACAGGGGCGGGCTGAAGCTTTCTTT. This gives the protein CASSRGQGRAEAFF. The rearrangement uses TRBV4-2 and TRBJ1-1; 9 positions agree with TRBD1. With V trimmed by 4 bases and J by 6 bases, 6 bases remained unmatched. From germline, CDR1 is LGHNA and CDR2 YNFKEQ. CDR3 length: 14 residues.

The genes are TRBV4-2 and TRBJ1-2, with D possibly matching TRBD1 (5 bases). V dropped 0 bases and J dropped 3 bases, with 11 bases sitting between them. The CDR3 spans 15 residues. Germline V gene sequence: CDR1 LGHNA, CDR2 YNFKEQ. CDR3 loop: CASSQERTHDYGYTF. Written as DNA, the CDR3 is TGTGCCAGCAGCCAAGAACGGACACACGACTATGGCTACACCTTC.

The CDR3 DNA follows: TGTGCCCATCAGGGACAGGGACGCAATGAGCAGTTCTTC. Its translation: CAHQGQGRNEQFF. V gene TRBV25-1 combines with J gene TRBJ2-1; 9 bases are shared with TRBD1. The germline V gene has CDR1 MGHDK and CDR2 SYGVNS. The V segment lost 11 bases and the J segment 6 bases; nucleotides outside the gene matches: 8. The CDR3 runs 13 residues.

CDR3 nucleotides: TGTGCCAGCAGGTCGGAAACAGGGTCTAATGAAAAACTGTTTTTT. Its translation is CASRSETGSNEKLFF. The chain links TRBV2 to TRBJ1-4; tentative D call: TRBD1 (6 bases). V was shortened by 6 bases and J by 3 bases, with 14 bases between the two germline ends. Germline CDR1 SNHLY, CDR2 FYNNEI. CDR3 length: 15 residues.

The gene calls are TRBV28 and TRBJ1-6; TRBD1 aligns across 7 bases. The CDR3 runs 15 residues. Trimming at V came to 3 bases and at J to 10 bases, leaving 9 bases not matched to a gene. Germline V gene data show CDR1 as MDHEN and CDR2 as SYDVKM. In DNA, the CDR3 is TGTGCCAGCAGTTTTTTAGACAGGGTAGTCTCACCCCTCCACTTT. As protein: CASSFLDRVVSPLHF. The variable domain in full, completed from reference TRBV28 and TRBJ1-6, reads DVKVTQSSRYLVKRTGEKVFLECVQDMDHENMFWYRQDPGLGLRLIYFSYDVKMKEKGDIPEGYSVSREKKERFSLILESASTNQTSMYLCASSFLDRVVSPLHFGNGTRLTVT.

A single count supports this clone. The rearrangement uses TRBV14 and TRBJ2-5; tentatively, D is TRBD2 (7 bases). The CDR3 sequence is 16 residues long. V gave up 3 bases and J gave up 4 bases, with 18 bases separating them. CDR1 and CDR2 (germline): SGHDN, FVKESK. The CDR3 region has the DNA TGTGCCAGCAGCCACCTCGGTCGGGGGGCACGAGAGACCCAGTACTTC. Translated, it gives CASSHLGRGARETQYF.

The rearrangement joins TRBV6-1 to TRBJ1-2; D unclear. The length of the CDR3 is 13 residues. Germline CDR1 is MNHNS and CDR2 is SASEGT. The ends were cut back, 6 bases at V and 4 bases at J, with 12 bases in the middle. The CDR3 region has the DNA TGTGCCAGCAGCGTAGCTAGTGGCTATGGCTACACCTTC. Its protein product is CASSVASGYGYTF.

This chain uses TRBV6-5 with TRBJ2-6; D ambiguous. Germline CDR1 is MNHEY and CDR2 is SVGAGI. This CDR3 has 14 residues. Trimming took off 6 bases at V and 0 bases at J, with 6 bases between the two ends. The DNA of the CDR3 is TGTGCCAGCAGCAGGCTCTCTGGGGCCAACGTCCTGACTTTC. Protein sequence: CASSRLSGANVLTF.

This sequence joins TRBV9 and TRBJ1-5; a weak D match, TRBD1 (5 bases). V shed 0 bases and J shed 9 bases, with 13 bases lying between them. CDR3 length equals 14 residues. Germline V lookup: CDR1 SGDLS, CDR2 YYNGEE. This CDR3 reads CASSVEGWGVPQHF. The CDR3 nucleotides are TGTGCCAGCAGCGTAGAAGGCTGGGGGGTGCCCCAGCATTTT.

The CDR3 spells CASSQDLAAGGPVYNEQFF. Written as DNA, the CDR3 is TGTGCCAGCAGCCAAGATCTGGCAGCGGGGGGGCCAGTCTACAATGAGCAGTTCTTC. This chain links TRBV3-1 (or the pseudogene TRBV3-2) with TRBJ2-1; 10 nucleotides align to TRBD2. This CDR3 is 19 amino acids long. V lost 0 bases and J lost 3; bases outside the gene matches: 11. The germline V gene encodes CDR1 LGHDT and CDR2 YNNKEL (reference sequence).

This chain joins TRBV24-1 and TRBJ1-2; D is unclear. CDR1 and CDR2 (germline): KGHDR, SFDVKD. The germline V and J ends were trimmed by 2 bases and 7 bases, with 16 bases remaining between them. This CDR3 has 15 residues. The CDR3 sequence: CATSDSRDYRGGYTF. DNA of the CDR3: TGTGCCACCAGTGATTCCCGGGATTACAGAGGTGGCTACACCTTC.

The CDR3 region is CATSRGGGYQPQHF. CDR3 DNA: TGTGCCACCAGCAGAGGGGGGGGGTATCAGCCCCAGCATTTT. The genes are TRBV15 and TRBJ1-5; tentative D call: TRBD1 (5 bases). Germline V gives CDR1 LNHNV, CDR2 YYDKDF (reference sequence). Trimming stripped 1 base from V and 5 bases from J, with 9 bases between. This CDR3 comprises 14 residues. The full variable domain, rest sourced from reference TRBV15 and TRBJ1-5, is DAMVIQNPRYQVTQFGKPVTLSCSQTLNHNVMYWYQQKSSQAPKLLFHYYDKDFNNEADTPDNFQSRRPNTSFCFLDIRSPGLGDTAMYLCATSRGGGYQPQHFGDGTRLSIL.

The chain carries TRBV21-1 and TRBJ2-7; the DNA was not compared with TRBD2, the D call given in the table. TRBV21-1 is a pseudogene locus. The CDR3 loop spans 16 amino acids. The CDR3 region is CASSKAGLKIAYEQYF. The CDR3 nucleotides read TGTGCCAGCAGCAAAGCGGGACTGAAAATAGCCTACGAGCAGTACTTC.

This chain connects TRBV5-4 to TRBJ1-2, with 10 bases aligning to TRBD1. Germline V gene lookup returns CDR1 SGHNT and CDR2 YYREEE (reference sequence). J lost 4 bases, V lost 4 bases, and 7 bases had no gene match. CDR3 size: 15 residues. In nucleotides, the CDR3 is TGTGCCAGCAGCACCGACAGGGGGCTCTTCTATGGCTACACCTTC. Protein product: CASSTDRGLFYGYTF. Full variable domain (rest looked up from reference TRBV5-4 and TRBJ1-2): ETGVTQSPTHLIKTRGQQVTLRCSSQSGHNTVSWYQQALGQGPQFIFQYYREEENGRGNFPPRFSGLQFPNYSSELNVNALELDDSALYLCASSTDRGLFYGYTFGSGTRLTVV.

V gene TRBV12-3 or TRBV12-4 combines with J gene TRBJ1-2, with 7 bases identical to TRBD1. The CDR3 extends over 13 amino acids. V was clipped by 8 bases and J by 3 bases; unmatched bases: 6. CDR3 in amino acids: CASVDRADYGYTF. The CDR3 DNA reads as TGTGCCAGCGTCGACAGGGCGGACTATGGCTACACCTTC.

The V and J genes are TRBV3-1 (or the pseudogene TRBV3-2) and TRBJ1-2; the D gene is possibly TRBD1 (5 bases). V lost 3 bases to trimming and J lost 4 bases, with 12 bases between them. This CDR3 spans 14 amino acids. Germline V gives CDR1 LGHDT, CDR2 YNNKEL (reference sequence). The CDR3 loop reads CASSHVTESYGYTF. In DNA form, the CDR3 reads TGTGCCAGCAGCCACGTGACAGAGAGCTATGGCTACACCTTC.